This T cell receptor beta chain was sequenced in a study of blood T cell repertoires in COVID-19. Per the authors' pipeline: Amplification with reference gene primers provided the estimates of nucleated cell counts. The data were produced by immunoSEQ multiplex PCR, yet TCRdb's version contains in-frame clones alone and is incomplete. D and trimming were read from the DNA, whereas the V and J calls and clone size are those reported in that table. The sample records 150,000 to 200,000 clones, over 80% being singletons. Germline trimming cut 3 bases from V and 0 bases from J; bases unmatched to any gene: 3. The CDR3 is 15 amino acids. CDR1 and CDR2 from the germline V gene are SNHLY and FYNNEI.

Sequencing was carried out using peripheral blood. The origin of this receptor is a woman in her thirties with acute or convalescent COVID-19. The V gene is TRBV2, the J gene TRBJ2-7; 9 bases align to TRBD2. In DNA form, the CDR3 reads TGTGCCAGCAGTGAGAGCGGGGGGCCCTCCTACGAGCAGTACTTC. It is translated as CASSESGGPSYEQYF.